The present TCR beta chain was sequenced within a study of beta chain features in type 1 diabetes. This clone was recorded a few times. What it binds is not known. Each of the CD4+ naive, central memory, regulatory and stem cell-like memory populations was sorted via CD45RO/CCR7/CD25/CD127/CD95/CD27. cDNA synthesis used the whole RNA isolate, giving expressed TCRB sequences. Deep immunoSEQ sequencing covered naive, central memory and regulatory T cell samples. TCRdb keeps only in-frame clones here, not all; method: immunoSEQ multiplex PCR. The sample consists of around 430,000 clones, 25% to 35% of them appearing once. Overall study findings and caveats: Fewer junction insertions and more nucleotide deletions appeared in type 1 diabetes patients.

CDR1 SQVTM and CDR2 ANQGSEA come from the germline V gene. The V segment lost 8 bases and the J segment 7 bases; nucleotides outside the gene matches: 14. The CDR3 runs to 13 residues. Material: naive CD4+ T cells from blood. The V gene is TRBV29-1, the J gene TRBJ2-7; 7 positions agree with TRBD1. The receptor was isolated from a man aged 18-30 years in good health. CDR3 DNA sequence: TGCAGCACCCGACAGGGAGTCTCCCTTGAGCAGTACTTC. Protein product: CSTRQGVSLEQYF.